A single T cell receptor (beta chain) is shown here with its context. As yet, its antigen is unknown. This entry is derived from a study of blood T cells in healthy people across ages. Study results and limitations: Strong correlation linked observed beta diversity and percent naive T cells. Per million T cells, TCR beta diversity dropped about linearly as age rose.

Trimming took off 4 bases at V and 6 bases at J, with 12 bases between the two ends. Per the germline V gene, CDR1 is SEHNR and CDR2 is FQNEAQ (reference sequence). This CDR3 spans 13 amino acids. Primed by a sample-barcoded 5' primer and a J-beta primer mix, a second PCR proceeded for 7 to 11 cycles. TCRdb re-called the 5' RACE reads with MiXCR, one entry per CDR3 protein. The sample lists around 1.5 million distinct CDR3 sequences; approximately 59% were seen once. The chain combines TRBV7-9 with TRBJ1-2; D remains ambiguous. Sequencing was carried out using blood. This TCR was recovered from a young man in good health. In DNA form, the CDR3 reads TGTGCCAGCAGCTCCCCTCGTCGGGATGGCTACACCTTC. Translation gives CASSSPRRDGYTF.